The 13 T cell receptor beta chains in this list originate from one sample, sequenced in a study of cytomegalovirus exposure and HLA in healthy donors. It was with 60 Vbeta and 13 Jbeta primers that the PCR ran. The method was immunoSEQ multiplex PCR; TCRdb's version includes in-frame clones alone and lacks a portion of them. The sample consists of some 120,000 clones, about 79% of them appearing once. Sequencing was performed on PBMCs. The receptors come from a woman aged 45-65 years in good health and CMV-seronegative.

The rearrangement links TRBV6-1 to TRBJ2-2; 9 nucleotides match TRBD2. Germline V gene data show CDR1 as MNHNS and CDR2 as SASEGT. CDR3 length: 15 amino acids. Germline trimming cut 7 bases from V and 1 base from J; bases unmatched to any gene: 4. The DNA for the CDR3 is TGTGCCAGCATACTTAGCGGGGGGAACACCGGGGAGCTGTTTTTT. The encoded protein is CASILSGGNTGELFF.

This clone was picked up one time. The chain has TRBV6-6 and TRBJ2-7, with 11 bases fitting TRBD2. The ends lost 3 bases at V and 0 bases at J; junction bases unmatched: 1. This CDR3 comprises 15 residues. Germline V gives CDR1 MNHNY, CDR2 SVGAGI (reference sequence). CDR3 residues: CASSYTSGSSYEQYF. The DNA of the CDR3 is TGTGCCAGCAGTTATACTAGCGGGAGCTCCTACGAGCAGTACTTC.

About this clone: Other nucleotide sequences in the sample specify the same CDR3. J is TRBJ1-1 and V is TRBV7-2; D not resolved. CDR3 size: 15 residues. Trimming stripped 2 bases from V and 0 bases from J, with 10 bases between. Germline lookup yields CDR1 SGHTA and CDR2 FQGNSA. The CDR3 protein is CASSLIAQVNTEAFF. The CDR3 region has the DNA TGTGCCAGCAGCTTAATCGCGCAGGTGAACACTGAAGCTTTCTTT. Supplemented by reference TRBV7-2 and TRBJ1-1, the full variable domain reads GAGVSQSPSNKVTEKGKDVELRCDPISGHTALYWYRQSLGQGLEFLIYFQGNSAPDKSGLPSDRFSAERTGGSVSTLTIQRTQQEDSAVYLCASSLIAQVNTEAFFGQGTRLTVV.

This clone appeared a few times. The rearrangement links TRBV4-1 to TRBJ2-3; 7 bases map to TRBD2. There are 16 residues in the CDR3. The V gene's germline CDR1 is MGHRA and CDR2 YSYEKL. V shed 4 bases, J shed 3 bases, and the junction held 10 bases outside the gene matches. The CDR3 spells CASSLVGGRGTDTQYF. The CDR3 nucleotides are TGCGCCAGCAGCCTGGTGGGCGGGAGAGGGACAGATACGCAGTATTTT.

The J gene is TRBJ2-2, the V gene TRBV4-3; 12 bases are a match to TRBD2. From germline, CDR1 is LGHNA and CDR2 YSLEER. The trim removed 0 bases at V and 2 bases at J, leaving 4 bases unmatched. CDR3 length: 18 residues. CDR3 in amino acids: CASSQDRTSGINTGELFF. The CDR3 DNA reads as TGCGCCAGCAGCCAAGACCGGACTAGCGGGATTAACACCGGGGAGCTGTTTTTT.

This chain uses TRBV6-1 with TRBJ2-1; D gene uncertain. CDR1 and CDR2 (germline): MNHNS, SASEGT. Trimming took 6 bases from V and 0 from J, leaving 12 bases between them. CDR3 length: 15 amino acids. The CDR3 nucleotides are TGTGCCAGCAGGGCCCTTCGGAGCTCCTACAATGAGCAGTTCTTC. It yields the protein CASRALRSSYNEQFF.

The gene calls are TRBV6-4 and TRBJ2-7, with D possibly matching TRBD1 (6 bases). The CDR3 is 16 amino acids. In germline, CDR1 is MRHNA, CDR2 SNTAGT. Trimming removed 8 bases at V and 6 bases at J, with 26 bases between. This chain's CDR3 is CASDHPQTDSNSEQYF. The CDR3 DNA reads as TGTGCCAGCGACCATCCTCAGACGGACAGCAATAGCGAGCAGTACTTC.

The rearrangement uses TRBV28 and TRBJ1-1; D unresolved. This CDR3 contains 14 residues. The germline gives CDR1 MDHEN, CDR2 SYDVKM. Between the trimmed V and J ends, which lost 6 bases and 0 bases, there was a span of 11 bases. CDR3 nucleotides: TGTGCCAGCAGCCAGCAGGAAATGAACACTGAAGCTTTCTTT. Translating gives CASSQQEMNTEAFF.

This chain uses TRBV4-2 with TRBJ2-1, with 10 bases that match TRBD2. In germline, CDR1 is LGHNA, CDR2 YNFKEQ. The junction had 12 bases not matched to a gene; V was cut back by 7 bases and J by 6 bases. CDR3 length equals 16 residues. Here the CDR3 DNA reads TGTGCCAGCACCCCAGAGCTAGCGGGAGCTAGCAATGAGCAGTTCTTC. Residues: CASTPELAGASNEQFF.

In DNA form, the CDR3 reads TGTGCCAGCAGTTTATGGGACATAGCAACTAATGAAAAACTGTTTTTT. It is translated as CASSLWDIATNEKLFF. The rearrangement uses TRBV28 and TRBJ1-4, with D perhaps matching TRBD1 (5 bases). This CDR3 region has 16 residues. CDR1 and CDR2 from the germline V gene are MDHEN and SYDVKM. Trimming stripped 0 bases from V and 0 bases from J, with 8 bases between.

This chain links TRBV6-5 with TRBJ2-2; D is perhaps TRBD2 (5 bases). The germline V gene encodes CDR1 MNHEY and CDR2 SVGAGI. This CDR3 comprises 16 residues. The germline V and J ends were trimmed by 0 bases and 1 base, with 9 bases remaining between them. CDR3 amino acids: CASSYSSGKNTGELFF. CDR3 DNA sequence: TGTGCCAGCAGTTACTCGTCCGGGAAGAACACCGGGGAGCTGTTTTTT.

V gene TRBV28 combines with J gene TRBJ2-3, with 14 positions matching TRBD2. Germline CDR1 and CDR2: MDHEN and SYDVKM. With 1 base clipped from V and 2 bases from J, the junction kept 11 bases outside the gene matches. The CDR3 spans 20 residues. The DNA for the CDR3 is TGTGCCAGCAGTTTATTTATATTACAGGGACTAGCGGGAGACACAGATACGCAGTATTTT. This gives the protein CASSLFILQGLAGDTDTQYF.

The chain employs TRBV30 and TRBJ1-2; D perhaps matches TRBD1 (6 bases). The CDR3 loop spans 14 amino acids. The V end lost 2 bases, the J end lost 5 bases, and 15 bases lay between the germline ends. The V gene's germline CDR1 is GTSNPN and CDR2 SVGIG (reference sequence). CDR3 nucleotides: TGTGCCTGGAGTCTACAGGCAGGGGAGTATGGCTACACCTTC. It encodes CAWSLQAGEYGYTF.